This T cell receptor (beta chain) was identified in a study of T cell repertoires in cytomegalovirus infection. Background on the study: Newly reported HLA-C-restricted and thoroughly characterized HLA-B-restricted CMV epitopes were employed. TCR beta signatures that were public indicated CMV infection and matching HLA type.

Each CDR3 protein gets one entry after TCRdb re-called the reads with MiXCR. Of about 83,000 distinct CDR3 sequences listed, over 25% are singletons. Germline V gene lookup returns CDR1 LNHDA and CDR2 SQIVND (reference sequence). CDR3 length: 14 amino acids. V lost 6 bases, J lost 5 bases, and 9 bases stayed unmatched. The study's findings and limits: Clonotypes of TCR beta that were HLA-C-restricted and CMV-specific dominated the ex vivo response.

As for this clonotype: Its antigen is currently unknown.

This sequence joins TRBV19 and TRBJ1-2, with 7 nucleotides matching TRBD1. Sequenced here: CD8+ T cells from cultured PBMCs, sampled from culture after CMV antigen stimulation. This receptor was identified in a human donor in good health (CMV status not recorded). Some clones in this sample may be carry-over from other donors' samples. CDR3: CASRPGTADYGYTF. CDR3 coding DNA: TGTGCCAGTAGACCCGGGACAGCAGATTATGGCTACACCTTC.